A single TCR beta chain is shown here with its context. The entry originates in a study of blood T cell repertoires in COVID-19. Study background: Samples representing acute and convalescent COVID-19 were sourced from the United States, Italy and Spain. The cDNA or gDNA used as material had been derived from T cells, B-cell-depleted T cells, or PBMCs.

TCRdb's table, derived via immunoSEQ multiplex PCR, lists solely in-frame clones and lacks some. There are some 120,000 clones in the sample; 90% occur only once, and less than 2% lies in the top ten. After removal of 1 base from V and 5 bases from J, the junction contained 7 bases not matched to a gene. The CDR3 spans 15 residues. In germline, CDR1 is MGHRA, CDR2 YSYEKL. The chain joins TRBV4-1 to TRBJ1-1; 7 bases are shared with TRBD1. Specimen: peripheral blood. This TCR derives from a human donor with active COVID-19. The donor label of this sample is uncertain. The CDR3 spells CASSQVSRGWTEAFF. CDR3 coding DNA: TGCGCCAGCAGCCAAGTTTCCAGGGGGTGGACTGAAGCTTTCTTT.